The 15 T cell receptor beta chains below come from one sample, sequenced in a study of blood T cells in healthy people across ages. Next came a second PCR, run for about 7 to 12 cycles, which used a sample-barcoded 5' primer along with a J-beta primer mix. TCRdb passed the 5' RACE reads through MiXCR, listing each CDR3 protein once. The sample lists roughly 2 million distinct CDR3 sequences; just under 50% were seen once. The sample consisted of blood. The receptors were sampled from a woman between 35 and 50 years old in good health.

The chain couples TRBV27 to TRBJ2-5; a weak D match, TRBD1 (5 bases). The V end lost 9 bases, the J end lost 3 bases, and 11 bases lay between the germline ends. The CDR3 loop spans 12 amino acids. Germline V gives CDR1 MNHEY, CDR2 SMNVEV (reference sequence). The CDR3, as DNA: TGTGCCAGTGCAGGGATGGAAGAGACCCAGTACTTC. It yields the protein CASAGMEETQYF.

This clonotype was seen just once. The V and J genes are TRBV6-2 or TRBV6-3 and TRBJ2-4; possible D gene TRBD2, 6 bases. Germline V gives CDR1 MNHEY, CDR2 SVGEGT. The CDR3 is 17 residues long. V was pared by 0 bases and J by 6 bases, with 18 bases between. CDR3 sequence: CASSYSSTWGVRNIQYF. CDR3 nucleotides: TGTGCCAGCAGTTACTCGAGTACGTGGGGGGTAAGAAACATTCAGTACTTC.

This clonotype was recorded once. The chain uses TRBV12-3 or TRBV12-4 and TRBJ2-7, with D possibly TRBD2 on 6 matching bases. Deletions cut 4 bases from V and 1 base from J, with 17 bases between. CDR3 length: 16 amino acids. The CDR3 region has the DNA TGTGCCAGCAGTTCCAGACGGTTCGGGGGTTCCTACGAGCAGTACTTC. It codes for CASSSRRFGGSYEQYF.

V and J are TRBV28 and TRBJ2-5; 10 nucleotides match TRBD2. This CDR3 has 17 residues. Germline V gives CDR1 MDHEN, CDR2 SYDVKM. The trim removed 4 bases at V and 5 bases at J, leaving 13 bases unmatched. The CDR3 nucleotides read TGTGCCAGCAGTTACGGTAGCGGGGGGCCAACGGGCGAGACCCAGTACTTC. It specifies CASSYGSGGPTGETQYF.

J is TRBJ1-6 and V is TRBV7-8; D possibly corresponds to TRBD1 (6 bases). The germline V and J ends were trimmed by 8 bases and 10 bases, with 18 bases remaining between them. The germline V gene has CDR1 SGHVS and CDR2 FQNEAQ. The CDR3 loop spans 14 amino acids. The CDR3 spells CASEVGGAKSPLHF. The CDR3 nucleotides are TGTGCCAGCGAAGTGGGGGGCGCGAAATCACCCCTCCACTTT.

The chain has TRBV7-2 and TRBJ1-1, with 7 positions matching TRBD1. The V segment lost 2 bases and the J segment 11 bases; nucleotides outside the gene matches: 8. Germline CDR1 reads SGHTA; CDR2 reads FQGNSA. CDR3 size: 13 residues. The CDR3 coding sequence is TGTGCCAGCAGCTTATATTGGGACAGAGCCGCTTTCTTT. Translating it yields CASSLYWDRAAFF. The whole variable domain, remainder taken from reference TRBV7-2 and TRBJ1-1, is GAGVSQSPSNKVTEKGKDVELRCDPISGHTALYWYRQSLGQGLEFLIYFQGNSAPDKSGLPSDRFSAERTGGSVSTLTIQRTQQEDSAVYLCASSLYWDRAAFFGQGTRLTVV.

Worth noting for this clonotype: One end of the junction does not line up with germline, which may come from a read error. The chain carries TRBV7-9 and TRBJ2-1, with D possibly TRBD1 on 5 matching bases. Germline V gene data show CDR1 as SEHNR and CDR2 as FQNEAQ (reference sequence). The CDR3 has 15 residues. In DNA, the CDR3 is TGTGCCAGCAGCTTAGAGGGTGGGGCCTACAATAAGCAGTTCTTC. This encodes CASSLEGGAYNKQFF.

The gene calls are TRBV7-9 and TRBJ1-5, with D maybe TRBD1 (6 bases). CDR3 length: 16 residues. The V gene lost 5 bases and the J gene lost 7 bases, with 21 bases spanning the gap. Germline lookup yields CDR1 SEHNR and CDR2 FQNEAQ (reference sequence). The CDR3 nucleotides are TGTGCCAGCAGCCCTTTGGGGACAACAGGGCAGCAGCCCCAGCATTTT. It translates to CASSPLGTTGQQPQHF.

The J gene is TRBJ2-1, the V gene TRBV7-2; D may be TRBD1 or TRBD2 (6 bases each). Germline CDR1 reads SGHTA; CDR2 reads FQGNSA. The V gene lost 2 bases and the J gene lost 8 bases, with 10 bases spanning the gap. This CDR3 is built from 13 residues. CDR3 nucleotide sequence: TGTGCCAGCAGCTTACAGGGGACTGATGAGCAGTTCTTC. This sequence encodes CASSLQGTDEQFF.

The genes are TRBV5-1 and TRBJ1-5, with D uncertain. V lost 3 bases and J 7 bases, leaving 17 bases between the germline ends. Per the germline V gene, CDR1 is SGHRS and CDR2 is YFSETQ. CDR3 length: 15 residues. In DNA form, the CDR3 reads TGCGCCAGCAGCTGGGTAGCGGGAAACGAACAGCCCCAGCATTTT. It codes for CASSWVAGNEQPQHF.

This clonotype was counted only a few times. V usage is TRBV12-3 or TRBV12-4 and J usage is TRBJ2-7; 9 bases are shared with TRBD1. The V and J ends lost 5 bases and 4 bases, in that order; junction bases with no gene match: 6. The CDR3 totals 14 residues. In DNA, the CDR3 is TGTGCCAGCAGTCAAAGGGACAGGGCTTACGAGCAGTACTTC. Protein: CASSQRDRAYEQYF.

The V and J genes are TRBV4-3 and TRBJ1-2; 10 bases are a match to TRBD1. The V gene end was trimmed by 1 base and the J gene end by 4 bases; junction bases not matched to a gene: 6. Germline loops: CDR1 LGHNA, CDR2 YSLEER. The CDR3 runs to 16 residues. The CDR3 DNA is TGCGCCAGCAGCCAAGGGACAGGGGGTAGTTTCTATGGCTACACCTTC. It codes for CASSQGTGGSFYGYTF.

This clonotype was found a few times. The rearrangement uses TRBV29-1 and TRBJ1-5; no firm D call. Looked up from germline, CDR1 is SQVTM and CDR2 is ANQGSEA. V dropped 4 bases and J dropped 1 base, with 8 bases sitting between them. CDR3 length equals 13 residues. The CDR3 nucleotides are TGCAGCGTTGTATGGGGAAGCAATCAGCCCCAGCATTTT. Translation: CSVVWGSNQPQHF.

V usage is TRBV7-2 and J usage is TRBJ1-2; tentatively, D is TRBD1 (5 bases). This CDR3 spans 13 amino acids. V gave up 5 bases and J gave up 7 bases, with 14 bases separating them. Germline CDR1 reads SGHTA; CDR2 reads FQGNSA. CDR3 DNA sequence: TGTGCCAGCAGCACCGGGGGGGGATTTGGCTACACCTTC. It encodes CASSTGGGFGYTF.

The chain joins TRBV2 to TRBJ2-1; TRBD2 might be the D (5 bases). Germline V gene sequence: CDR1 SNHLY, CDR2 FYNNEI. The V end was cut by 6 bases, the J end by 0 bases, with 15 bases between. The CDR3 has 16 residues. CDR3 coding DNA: TGTGCCAGCAGCGTACACCAAACTAGCTCCTACAATGAGCAGTTCTTC. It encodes CASSVHQTSSYNEQFF.